This T cell receptor (beta chain) appears in the sequencing data of a study of blood T cell repertoires in COVID-19 (dated by TCRdb to 2019 to 2021). With respect to the entire study: The collaborator samples originated in the United States, Italy and Spain and spanned the acute and convalescent phases of COVID-19. The prospective study material was composed of cDNA or gDNA derived from T cells, B-cell-depleted T cells, or PBMCs. The dataset comprised deeply sampled blood TCRbeta repertoires from subjects exposed to, actively infected with, or recovered from COVID-19. A freely available public database, intended as a resource for researchers studying the immune response to SARS-CoV-2, is where the repertoires were released. Samples came from the ongoing ImmuneRACE study (first 160 participants) plus 1,254 subjects from 6 global collaborators. Sample metadata almost always included a de-identified subject ID, COVID-19 status, age in years and sex. Where available, HLA class I and class II types were taken from metadata supplied by the sample provider and were not determined by assay-based typing.

Relative to germline, V is missing 6 bases and J is missing 2 bases, with 9 bases of the junction outside any gene match. Reading the germline V gene gives CDR1 SGDLS and CDR2 YYNGEE. Spanning cysteine to phenylalanine, the CDR3 consists of 15 amino acids. The DNA shown is the 45-base CDR3, in frame from base 1. As regards this clone: Its antigen has not been determined. Base qualities are not at hand, and no much larger clone is one base apart.

The immunoSEQ Assay, a bias-controlled multiplex PCR, was used to amplify TCRbeta CDR3 regions from genomic DNA. Per the authors' processing: Within the assay, amplification of reference gene primers was used to estimate how many nucleated cells each sample contained. To quantify the absolute abundance of each unique TCRbeta CDR3 rearrangement, sequence reads were collapsed and filtered. For each sample, productive Simpson clonality was calculated as the square root of Simpson's diversity index across productive rearrangements. Here the immuneACCESS table is served through TCRdb, limited to in-frame sequences with V and J called. Missing clones are a known gap in these copies; in checked studies unresolved V genes cover under half, and the rest lacks a known reason. The DNA was the basis for D and trimming; V, J and clone size are from that table. The sample table holds about 40,000 clones, of which approximately 91% were seen once. The ten most abundant clones make up about 5.5% of the sample.

Whole blood was collected in K2EDTA tubes by collaborating institutions according to the institutions' own protocols. For TCRbeta analysis, collaborators shipped samples as frozen whole blood, isolated PBMCs, or DNA extracted from either of those sample types. What the work shows at the level of the full study, not this receptor alone: How much clinical and demographic metadata was included differed by source and by participant, and the metadata was provided uncurated.

The receptor's source is a woman at least 80 years old with acute or convalescent COVID-19. Specimen: peripheral blood. The rearranged chain carries TRBV9 and TRBJ2-7, and 9 junctional nucleotides match TRBD1. CDR3 loop: CASKLPGQGPYEQYF. At the DNA level, the sequence is TGTGCCAGCAAACTTCCGGGACAGGGTCCCTACGAGCAGTACTTC.